The next 23 T cell receptor beta chains were all read from a single sample in a study of beta chain features in type 1 diabetes. Of the isolated RNA, all was reverse transcribed, and so the sequenced material was expressed TCRB transcripts. Produced via immunoSEQ multiplex PCR; TCRdb's table is partial and in-frame only. The sample shows nearly 250,000 clones, 13% to 15% of them seen only once. Sequencing used naive CD4+ T cells from blood. The origin of the receptors is a middle-aged woman in good health.

This sequence joins TRBV7-9 and TRBJ1-1; D is perhaps TRBD1 (5 bases). Trimming took off 4 bases at V and 3 bases at J, with 15 bases between the two ends. This CDR3 comprises 15 residues. The germline CDR1 and CDR2 sequences are SEHNR and FQNEAQ (reference sequence). CDR3 loop: CASSSGGMGDTEAFF. CDR3 coding DNA: TGTGCCAGCAGCTCGGGGGGGATGGGTGACACTGAAGCTTTCTTT.

CDR3 residues: CASSVGQGKVYEQYF. The CDR3 nucleotides are TGTGCCAGCAGTGTGGGACAGGGTAAGGTCTACGAGCAGTACTTC. This sequence joins TRBV6-4 and TRBJ2-7; TRBD1 agrees at 9 bases. J gave up 3 bases and V 4 bases, and 7 bases lay outside the gene matches. Germline V gene data show CDR1 as MRHNA and CDR2 as SNTAGT. The CDR3 totals 15 residues.

This clone was observed a handful of times. The genes are TRBV19 and TRBJ2-1, with 7 bases fitting TRBD1. The ends lost 3 bases at V and 0 bases at J; junction bases unmatched: 2. The CDR3 has 15 amino acids. Germline assignment: CDR1 LNHDA and CDR2 SQIVND (reference sequence). The CDR3 DNA follows: TGTGCCAGTAGTATTGAGGGGGCCTCCTACAATGAGCAGTTCTTC. Residues: CASSIEGASYNEQFF.

The chain has TRBV12-5 and TRBJ2-5; tentative D call: TRBD2 (7 bases). Germline V CDR1 and CDR2: LGHNT, FRNRAP. Trimming stripped 11 bases from V and 4 bases from J, with 17 bases between. This CDR3 contains 13 residues. The CDR3 DNA sequence: TGTGCTTTTTCCAAGGGGGGGAGAGAGACCCAGTACTTC. Amino acids: CAFSKGGRETQYF.

This clone turned up a few times. The rearrangement links TRBV18 to TRBJ1-5, with 7 bases aligning to TRBD1. The CDR3 extends over 13 amino acids. Germline V CDR1 and CDR2: KGHSH, LQKENI. The V segment lost 5 bases and the J segment 7 bases; nucleotides outside the gene matches: 5. This chain's CDR3 is CASSGQERQPQHF. CDR3 in DNA: TGTGCCAGCTCAGGACAGGAGAGGCAGCCCCAGCATTTT.

The table lists this clone with a few counts. The V call is TRBV5-6, the J call TRBJ2-1; no clear D. Per the germline V gene, CDR1 is SGHDT and CDR2 is YYEEEE. The CDR3 extends over 15 amino acids. Trimming stripped 4 bases from V and 4 bases from J, with 15 bases between. CDR3 in amino acids: CASSARRRVYNEQFF. The CDR3 nucleotides read TGTGCCAGCAGCGCGAGGCGTCGGGTTTACAATGAGCAGTTCTTC. The full variable domain, completed using reference TRBV5-6 and TRBJ2-1, is DAGVTQSPTHLIKTRGQQVTLRCSPKSGHDTVSWYQQALGQGPQFIFQYYEEEERQRGNFPDRFSGHQFPNYSSELNVNALLLGDSALYLCASSARRRVYNEQFFGPGTRLTVL.

The chain uses TRBV18 and TRBJ1-1; D is ambiguous. The CDR3 is 13 amino acids. Per the germline V gene, CDR1 is KGHSH and CDR2 is LQKENI. Trimming stripped 3 bases from V and 0 bases from J, with 5 bases between. CDR3 residues: CASSPPVNTEAFF. The CDR3 coding sequence is TGTGCCAGCTCACCCCCAGTGAACACTGAAGCTTTCTTT. The full variable domain, in which reference TRBV18 and TRBJ1-1 provide the parts outside the CDR3, is NAGVMQNPRHLVRRRGQEARLRCSPMKGHSHVYWYRQLPEEGLKFMVYLQKENIIDESGMPKERFSAEFPKEGPSILRIQQVVRGDSAAYFCASSPPVNTEAFFGQGTRLTVV.

This chain joins TRBV7-9 and TRBJ1-2, with TRBD1 matching 8 bases. The V segment lost 1 base and the J segment 3 bases; nucleotides outside the gene matches: 4. The CDR3 runs to 15 residues. The germline CDR1 and CDR2 sequences are SEHNR and FQNEAQ (reference sequence). CDR3 region: CASSLGQGLHYGYTF. The DNA for the CDR3 is TGTGCCAGCAGCTTAGGACAGGGGTTACACTATGGCTACACCTTC.

This clone was observed a few times. The chain's CDR3 is CASSAGTGSYEQYF. As DNA, the CDR3 is TGTGCCAGCAGCGCCGGGACAGGGAGCTACGAGCAGTACTTC. This sequence joins TRBV7-2 and TRBJ2-7, with 9 bases fitting TRBD1. The CDR3 totals 14 residues. Germline V gene sequence: CDR1 SGHTA, CDR2 FQGNSA. V lost 5 bases to trimming and J lost 3 bases; unmatched junction nucleotides: 5.

The chain has TRBV29-1 and TRBJ2-3; D may be TRBD1 (6 bases). V lost 5 bases, J lost 1 base, and 10 bases lay in between. Looked up from germline, CDR1 is SQVTM and CDR2 is ANQGSEA. The CDR3 runs 13 residues. The CDR3: CSVNRVGTDTQYF. The CDR3 DNA sequence: TGCAGCGTTAACAGGGTGGGCACAGATACGCAGTATTTT.

This clone was seen a handful of times. This chain links TRBV4-3 with TRBJ1-1, with D possibly matching TRBD1 (5 bases). CDR3 length: 16 residues. Trimming shortened V by 1 base and J by 0 bases, and 12 bases separated the two germline ends. Germline V gene lookup returns CDR1 LGHNA and CDR2 YSLEER. The CDR3 nucleotides are TGCGCCAGCAGCCAAGTTGACAGAACCATGAACACTGAAGCTTTCTTT. It yields the protein CASSQVDRTMNTEAFF.

The chain carries TRBV5-1 and TRBJ2-5, with D tentatively TRBD1 (5 bases). The CDR3 loop spans 13 amino acids. Germline CDR1 and CDR2: SGHRS and YFSETQ. With 4 bases removed from V and 3 bases from J, the gap between germline ends came to 10 bases. The CDR3 loop reads CASSTQGEETQYF. In DNA form, the CDR3 reads TGCGCCAGCAGCACCCAGGGTGAAGAGACCCAGTACTTC. The whole variable domain, filled in from reference TRBV5-1 and TRBJ2-5, reads KAGVTQTPRYLIKTRGQQVTLSCSPISGHRSVSWYQQTPGQGLQFLFEYFSETQRNKGNFPGRFSGRQFSNSRSEMNVSTLELGDSALYLCASSTQGEETQYFGPGTRLLVL.

The rearrangement joins TRBV6-1 to TRBJ2-5; D unclear. V shed 4 bases and J shed 2 bases, with 17 bases lying between them. The CDR3 totals 16 residues. Germline assignment: CDR1 MNHNS and CDR2 SASEGT. The CDR3: CASSGSRVGLQETQYF. In DNA, the CDR3 is TGTGCCAGCAGTGGTAGCCGGGTAGGCTTACAAGAGACCCAGTACTTC.

The V and J genes are TRBV7-9 and TRBJ2-2, with 7 bases fitting TRBD2. The J segment lost 5 bases and the V segment lost 0 bases, leaving 3 bases of the junction unmatched. Germline-derived CDR1 and CDR2 are SEHNR and FQNEAQ (reference sequence). This CDR3 region has 15 residues. The CDR3 spells CASSLAGTKTGELFF. The CDR3 DNA is TGTGCCAGCAGCTTAGCAGGGACTAAAACCGGGGAGCTGTTTTTT.

The gene calls are TRBV2 and TRBJ1-5, with TRBD1 matching 9 bases. CDR1 SNHLY and CDR2 FYNNEI come from the germline V gene. This CDR3 contains 14 residues. J lost 6 bases, V lost 5 bases, and 5 bases had no gene match. CDR3 region: CASSKDRGSQPQHF. The DNA of the CDR3 is TGTGCCAGCAGTAAGGACAGGGGCAGTCAGCCCCAGCATTTT.

The genes are TRBV10-3 and TRBJ2-7; tentatively, D is TRBD1 (5 bases). CDR3 size: 13 residues. V lost 6 bases to trimming and J lost 0 bases, with 9 bases between them. Germline CDR1 is ENHRY and CDR2 is SYGVKD. As DNA, the CDR3 is TGTGCCATCAGACAGGCGTCCTCCTACGAGCAGTACTTC. Translation gives CAIRQASSYEQYF.

V and J are TRBV9 and TRBJ1-1, with 9 positions matching TRBD1. With 4 bases clipped from V and 1 base from J, the junction kept 5 bases outside the gene matches. The CDR3 sequence is 15 residues long. Germline loops: CDR1 SGDLS, CDR2 YYNGEE. The CDR3 region has the DNA TGTGCCAGCAGCCCCCGACAGGGGGAGAACACTGAAGCTTTCTTT. Its translation: CASSPRQGENTEAFF.

The chain couples TRBV7-2 to TRBJ2-2; a weak D match, TRBD2 (5 bases). This CDR3 has 14 amino acids. From germline, CDR1 is SGHTA and CDR2 FQGNSA. Trimming left V 2 bases short and J 5 bases short, with 9 bases between. CDR3 sequence: CASSLSPGTGELFF. In DNA form, the CDR3 reads TGTGCCAGCAGCTTAAGTCCGGGAACCGGGGAGCTGTTTTTT.

The chain has TRBV18 and TRBJ2-7, with TRBD1 matching 9 bases. Germline values: CDR1 KGHSH, CDR2 LQKENI. J gave up 6 bases and V 4 bases, and 13 bases lay outside the gene matches. CDR3 length equals 16 residues. The CDR3 bases are TGTGCCAGCTCACGAGCCTCGGGACAGGGTAGAGGCGAGCAGTACTTC. Translation gives CASSRASGQGRGEQYF.

V is TRBV15 and J is TRBJ1-6, with 7 bases lining up with TRBD1. Germline V lookup: CDR1 LNHNV, CDR2 YYDKDF (reference sequence). Trimming took 3 bases from V and 0 from J; bases not matched to a gene: 5. The CDR3 has 17 amino acids. Here the CDR3 DNA reads TGTGCCACCAGCAGGACAGGGAAAAGCTCCTATAATTCACCCCTCCACTTT. It translates to CATSRTGKSSYNSPLHF.

The table lists this clone with a few counts. J is TRBJ1-1 and V is TRBV7-2; perhaps TRBD1 as D (6 bases). This CDR3 is built from 13 residues. V was shortened by 5 bases and J by 12 bases, with 19 bases between the two germline ends. Germline CDR1 reads SGHTA; CDR2 reads FQGNSA. Written as DNA, the CDR3 is TGTGCCAGCAGCCCAAGCGCGGACAGCCGTCCTTTCTTT. This codes for CASSPSADSRPFF.

This clone occurred a few times. CDR3 protein: CASRGVRSSTDTQYF. The CDR3 nucleotides are TGTGCCAGTAGGGGCGTTAGGTCTAGCACAGATACGCAGTATTTT. The rearrangement links TRBV19 to TRBJ2-3; D uncertain. CDR1 and CDR2 (germline): LNHDA, SQIVND (reference sequence). There are 15 residues in the CDR3. V gave up 6 bases and J gave up 0 bases, with 13 bases separating them.

This chain uses TRBV6-5 with TRBJ1-2, with D possibly TRBD1 on 5 matching bases. The germline V gene encodes CDR1 MNHEY and CDR2 SVGAGI. The V end was cut by 4 bases, the J end by 5 bases, with 8 bases between. CDR3 length: 12 residues. CDR3 residues: CASSLKGYGYTF. CDR3 in DNA: TGTGCCAGCAGTTTAAAGGGGTATGGCTACACCTTC.